The 27 T cell receptor beta chains below all came from one sample that was sequenced in a study of blood T cells in healthy people across ages. A sample-barcoded 5' primer and a J-beta primer mix were used in a second PCR of roughly 6 to 11 cycles. TCRdb processed the 5' RACE reads anew with MiXCR; each CDR3 protein has one entry. The sample has some 1,000,000 distinct CDR3 sequences; 20% to 25% are singletons. These sequences were also reported in another study, on T cells of mothers and their children.

Sequencing input: blood. These TCRs come from a girl aged 2 to 10 in good health.

The chain uses TRBV4-1 and TRBJ2-5, with 8 nucleotides matching TRBD1. Trimming took 3 bases from V and 6 from J; bases not matched to a gene: 6. The CDR3 covers 14 residues. Germline CDR1 is MGHRA and CDR2 is YSYEKL. The CDR3 sequence: CASSQTQGAKTQYF. The CDR3 bases are TGCGCCAGCAGCCAGACTCAGGGGGCTAAGACCCAGTACTTC.

This clonotype occurred a few times. The rearrangement links TRBV29-1 to TRBJ2-7; D gene uncertain. V lost 3 bases and J lost 3, with 9 bases in between. The germline gives CDR1 SQVTM, CDR2 ANQGSEA. The CDR3 runs to 12 residues. CDR3 region: CSVDPGGYEQYF. The CDR3 DNA is TGCAGCGTTGACCCCGGCGGCTACGAGCAGTACTTC.

As concerns this clonotype: The junction differs from germline at one of its ends, possibly a read error. The genes are TRBV20-1 and TRBJ2-7; D remains ambiguous. The CDR3 is 13 residues long. CDR1 and CDR2 from the germline V gene are DFQATT and SNEGSKA (reference sequence). The CDR3 loop reads CSARRPGPGERYF. CDR3 DNA: TGCAGTGCTAGAAGACCGGGTCCGGGTGAGCGGTACTTC.

This clonotype appeared many times. The rearrangement joins TRBV6-4 to TRBJ2-6; D is undetermined. The CDR3 spans 16 residues. Trimming shortened V by 0 bases and J by 0 bases, and 6 bases separated the two germline ends. Germline CDR1 and CDR2: MRHNA and SNTAGT. CDR3 amino acids: CASSDSGLSGANVLTF. Written as DNA, the CDR3 is TGTGCCAGCAGTGACTCAGGGCTCTCTGGGGCCAACGTCCTGACTTTC.

This rearrangement joins TRBV5-1 to TRBJ2-5; D not certain. The CDR3 is 15 amino acids. The V gene's germline CDR1 is SGHRS and CDR2 YFSETQ. Trimming took off 0 bases at V and 3 bases at J, with 12 bases between the two ends. The CDR3 loop reads CASSLAGRIEETQYF. CDR3 nucleotides: TGCGCCAGCAGCTTGGCCGGAAGGATAGAAGAGACCCAGTACTTC.

This clonotype was counted between two and nine times. The chain employs TRBV29-1 and TRBJ2-3, with D possibly matching TRBD2 (6 bases). Germline CDR1 SQVTM, CDR2 ANQGSEA. V was clipped by 0 bases and J by 0 bases, with 16 bases between them. The CDR3 has 17 amino acids. CDR3 nucleotide sequence: TGCAGCGTTGAAGATCTGGGGACTTCTGTTAGCACAGATACGCAGTATTTT. This codes for CSVEDLGTSVSTDTQYF.

J is TRBJ2-5 and V is TRBV6-1; TRBD2 matches 8 bases. The V gene's germline CDR1 is MNHNS and CDR2 SASEGT. Trimming cost V 6 bases and J 5 bases; bases outside gene matches: 14. This CDR3 comprises 16 residues. CDR3 in amino acids: CASSRLAGGFKETQYF. The DNA of the CDR3 is TGTGCCAGCAGCCGCTTGGCGGGGGGTTTTAAGGAGACCCAGTACTTC.

V and J are TRBV4-1 and TRBJ2-3; D is uncertain. The CDR3 extends over 14 amino acids. The ends were cut back, 4 bases at V and 4 bases at J, with 12 bases in the middle. CDR1 is MGHRA, CDR2 YSYEKL, per germline. The CDR3 DNA follows: TGCGCCAGCAGCCCAACCGCTTCTCCAGATACGCAGTATTTT. As protein: CASSPTASPDTQYF.

The rearrangement joins TRBV12-3 or TRBV12-4 to TRBJ2-3; 7 nucleotides line up with TRBD2. V was pared by 6 bases and J by 2 bases, with 14 bases of the junction left unmatched. This CDR3 is built from 17 residues. The CDR3 sequence is CASRPNGSSGFTDTQYF. CDR3 bases: TGTGCCAGCAGACCGAATGGATCTAGCGGTTTCACAGATACGCAGTATTTT.

This chain links TRBV4-1 with TRBJ2-3; either TRBD1 or TRBD2 may fit D (6 bases each). V was trimmed by 0 bases and J by 2 bases, leaving 15 bases between them. Germline CDR1 reads MGHRA; CDR2 reads YSYEKL. This CDR3 has 17 amino acids. The CDR3 DNA reads as TGCGCCAGCAGCCAAGAAGTGCAACAGGGACTCACAGATACGCAGTATTTT. It yields the protein CASSQEVQQGLTDTQYF.

This clonotype came up many times. The V gene is TRBV28, the J gene TRBJ2-7; 14 bases fit TRBD2. The J segment lost 6 bases and the V segment lost 4 bases, leaving 8 bases of the junction unmatched. CDR1 and CDR2 from the germline V gene are MDHEN and SYDVKM. The CDR3 has 16 amino acids. The CDR3 loop is CASSSSPGLAGGEQYF. DNA of the CDR3: TGTGCCAGCAGTTCCTCCCCCGGACTAGCGGGAGGCGAGCAGTACTTC. The variable domain in full, with the rest retrieved from reference TRBV28 and TRBJ2-7, is DVKVTQSSRYLVKRTGEKVFLECVQDMDHENMFWYRQDPGLGLRLIYFSYDVKMKEKGDIPEGYSVSREKKERFSLILESASTNQTSMYLCASSSSPGLAGGEQYFGPGTRLTVT.

The chain uses TRBV11-2 and TRBJ1-1; tentatively, D is TRBD1 (6 bases). The V end lost 4 bases, the J end lost 9 bases, and 15 bases lay between the germline ends. Germline CDR1 and CDR2: SGHAT and FQNNGV. The CDR3 contains 13 residues. The DNA for the CDR3 is TGTGCCAGCAGCTCGTCCCGGGACAATCAAGCTTTCTTT. It is translated as CASSSSRDNQAFF.

This chain links TRBV6-6 with TRBJ2-1; 9 nucleotides align to TRBD2. Germline lookup yields CDR1 MNHNY and CDR2 SVGAGI (reference sequence). The CDR3 runs to 16 residues. The ends lost 4 bases at V and 7 bases at J; junction bases unmatched: 11. The CDR3 spells CASSSPLRGGLNEQFF. The CDR3 bases are TGTGCCAGCAGTTCCCCGCTGCGGGGGGGCCTTAATGAGCAGTTCTTC.

The chain recombines TRBV12-3 or TRBV12-4 with TRBJ2-5; D is unclear. The J call is in doubt because the DNA end fits TRBJ2-7 better. The CDR3 is 12 residues long. As DNA, the CDR3 is TGTGCCAGCAGTTTTTCATCCCTCGAGCAGTACTTC. It translates to CASSFSSLEQYF.

The chain has TRBV24-1 and TRBJ2-5; TRBD2 aligns across 8 bases. The J segment lost 3 bases and the V segment lost 4 bases, leaving 0 bases of the junction unmatched. Per the germline V gene, CDR1 is KGHDR and CDR2 is SFDVKD. The CDR3 is made up of 13 amino acids. The CDR3 protein is CATSEGLEETQYF. CDR3 in DNA: TGTGCCACCAGTGAGGGACTAGAAGAGACCCAGTACTTC.

There are a few counts of this clonotype. The chain recombines TRBV28 with TRBJ1-4; TRBD1 is a possible D gene (6 bases). Germline V gene data show CDR1 as MDHEN and CDR2 as SYDVKM. V was trimmed by 7 bases and J by 3 bases, leaving 9 bases between them. The CDR3 is made up of 13 amino acids. The CDR3 spells CASTWTANEKLFF. CDR3 bases: TGTGCCAGCACTTGGACAGCTAATGAAAAACTGTTTTTT.

This clonotype was found a few times. The V and J genes are TRBV18 and TRBJ2-5; no definite D call. Per germline, CDR1 KGHSH and CDR2 LQKENI. This CDR3 is 16 amino acids long. V gave up 3 bases and J gave up 4 bases, with 18 bases separating them. The CDR3 DNA is TGTGCCAGCTCACCCACCGATCTTGGACGAGGAGAGACCCAGTACTTC. Amino acid sequence: CASSPTDLGRGETQYF. Using reference TRBV18 and TRBJ2-5 for the parts outside the CDR3, the full variable domain is NAGVMQNPRHLVRRRGQEARLRCSPMKGHSHVYWYRQLPEEGLKFMVYLQKENIIDESGMPKERFSAEFPKEGPSILRIQQVVRGDSAAYFCASSPTDLGRGETQYFGPGTRLLVL.

To note about this clonotype: A read error may be the cause here, since a much bigger clone is one base away. In nucleotides, the CDR3 is TGTGCCAGCAGCTTAGGGGGGGACGGGCAGTACTTC. Encoded protein: CASSLGGDGQYF. This chain connects TRBV7-9 to TRBJ2-7, with D tentatively TRBD2 (6 bases). This CDR3 has 12 residues. Germline lookup yields CDR1 SEHNR and CDR2 FQNEAQ (reference sequence). Trimming stripped 1 base from V and 9 bases from J, with 10 bases between.

V and J are TRBV4-1 and TRBJ2-1; 9 positions match TRBD2. V was pared by 4 bases and J by 6 bases, with 13 bases of the junction left unmatched. This CDR3 region has 17 residues. CDR1 and CDR2 from the germline V gene are MGHRA and YSYEKL. The CDR3 spells CASSLAVWGGGVNEQFF. The CDR3 DNA sequence: TGCGCCAGCAGCCTCGCGGTGTGGGGCGGGGGGGTCAATGAGCAGTTCTTC.

This clonotype has only one observation. The CDR3 is CASSEGRLVTGELFF. CDR3 bases: TGTGCCAGCAGTGAGGGGAGACTAGTAACCGGGGAGCTGTTTTTT. This chain joins TRBV25-1 and TRBJ2-2, with D possibly matching TRBD2 (6 bases). The CDR3 has 15 residues. Germline V gene data show CDR1 as MGHDK and CDR2 as SYGVNS. Trimming stripped 3 bases from V and 5 bases from J, with 13 bases between.

This chain connects TRBV7-2 to TRBJ1-4; D call uncertain. Trimming left V 5 bases short and J 8 bases short, with 15 bases between. There are 14 residues in the CDR3. Germline V gives CDR1 SGHTA, CDR2 FQGNSA. CDR3 protein: CASSPRGEGEKLFF. The CDR3 DNA is TGTGCCAGCAGCCCGCGGGGTGAGGGCGAAAAACTGTTTTTT.

The chain carries TRBV5-1 and TRBJ2-1; TRBD2 matches at 8 bases. The CDR3 has 17 residues. Germline CDR1 SGHRS, CDR2 YFSETQ. The V and J ends lost 1 base and 7 bases, in that order; junction bases with no gene match: 13. The CDR3 DNA sequence: TGCGCCAGCAGCTTGCCAGCGGGGGTCCAACTGGGTAATGAGCAGTTCTTC. Its protein product is CASSLPAGVQLGNEQFF. Filled out from reference TRBV5-1 and TRBJ2-1, the complete variable domain reads KAGVTQTPRYLIKTRGQQVTLSCSPISGHRSVSWYQQTPGQGLQFLFEYFSETQRNKGNFPGRFSGRQFSNSRSEMNVSTLELGDSALYLCASSLPAGVQLGNEQFFGPGTRLTVL.

This rearrangement joins TRBV28 to TRBJ2-1; possibly TRBD1 or TRBD2 for D (5 bases each). This CDR3 region has 13 residues. Germline lookup yields CDR1 MDHEN and CDR2 SYDVKM. Trimming took 3 bases from V and 7 from J, leaving 10 bases between them. The CDR3 coding sequence is TGTGCCAGCAGTTTTTTTGAGGGGAATGAGCAGTTCTTC. Its protein is CASSFFEGNEQFF.

CDR3 residues: CSVGRGSGELFF. In nucleotides, the CDR3 is TGCAGCGTTGGCAGGGGTTCCGGGGAGCTGTTTTTT. This chain links TRBV29-1 with TRBJ2-2; D might be TRBD1 (6 bases). The CDR3 spans 12 residues. Trimming pared 4 bases from V and 6 bases from J, leaving 9 bases between. CDR1 and CDR2 from the germline V gene are SQVTM and ANQGSEA.

This clonotype was seen more than once but under ten times. The chain couples TRBV14 to TRBJ2-3; D gene ambiguous. V was pared by 0 bases and J by 7 bases, with 8 bases between. The CDR3 is 13 amino acids. CDR1 and CDR2 from the germline V gene are SGHDN and FVKESK. CDR3 nucleotides: TGTGCCAGCAGCCAAGATCTAGGCTATACGCAGTATTTT. It codes for CASSQDLGYTQYF. The entire variable domain, with the rest obtained from reference TRBV14 and TRBJ2-3, is as follows: EAGVTQFPSHSVIEKGQTVTLRCDPISGHDNLYWYRRVMGKEIKFLLHFVKESKQDESGMPNNRFLAERTGGTYSTLKVQPAELEDSGVYFCASSQDLGYTQYFGPGTRLTVL.

The chain is built from TRBV29-1 and TRBJ1-2; D might be TRBD1 (5 bases). The germline V and J ends were trimmed by 1 base and 2 bases, with 8 bases remaining between them. Germline CDR1 reads SQVTM; CDR2 reads ANQGSEA. The CDR3 length is 13 residues. The CDR3 here is CSVEGGDNYGYTF. The CDR3 DNA sequence: TGCAGCGTTGAAGGTGGGGACAACTATGGCTACACCTTC. Variable domain in full (rest from reference TRBV29-1 and TRBJ1-2): SAVISQKPSRDICQRGTSLTIQCQVDSQVTMMFWYRQQPGQSLTLIATANQGSEATYESGFVIDKFPISRPNLTFSTLTVSNMSPEDSSIYLCSVEGGDNYGYTFGSGTRLTVV.

The J gene is TRBJ2-7, the V gene TRBV5-1, with D hard to call. V shed 0 bases and J shed 5 bases, with 15 bases lying between them. CDR3 length equals 15 residues. Germline V lookup: CDR1 SGHRS, CDR2 YFSETQ. CDR3 nucleotide sequence: TGCGCCAGCAGCTTGGCCCCAATCCCAGCGAACGAGCAGTACTTC. Translation gives CASSLAPIPANEQYF.